This is a list of T cell receptor beta chains from one sample in a study of early T cells in non-severe SARS-CoV-2 infection. TCRdb recomputed calls from the 5' RACE reads with MiXCR, one row per CDR3 protein. Here the sample spans roughly 53,000 distinct CDR3 sequences, more than 9% being singletons. Specimen: whole blood. These receptors were collected from an adult who was a healthcare worker with PCR-confirmed SARS-CoV-2 infection or an uninfected control (not recorded which). CDR3s include the opening cysteine and the closing phenylalanine or tryptophan. Each record gives: V gene, J gene, CDR3 protein.

V gene: TRBV7-3
J gene: TRBJ2-6
CDR3 protein: CASSLTEGRGSGANVLTF

V gene: TRBV18
J gene: TRBJ2-3
CDR3 protein: CASSPNGEDTQYF

V gene: TRBV5-5
J gene: TRBJ1-1
CDR3 protein: CASSLSSREAFF

V gene: TRBV7-2
J gene: TRBJ1-2
CDR3 protein: CASSLQLDIRLNYGYTF

V gene: TRBV27
J gene: TRBJ2-7
CDR3 protein: CASREQGGYREQYF

V gene: TRBV10-1
J gene: TRBJ2-7
CDR3 protein: CASSALRGGEQYF

V gene: TRBV12-3/TRBV12-4
J gene: TRBJ2-7
CDR3 protein: CASSSSGGTYEQYF

V gene: TRBV18
J gene: TRBJ1-2
CDR3 protein: CASSPPGYGYTF

V gene: TRBV7-3
J gene: TRBJ2-7
CDR3 protein: CASSLSGKLDYEQYF

V gene: TRBV3-1
J gene: TRBJ2-3
CDR3 protein: CASSFRDGTRAYF

V gene: TRBV20-1
J gene: TRBJ2-1
CDR3 protein: CSARVRDWEQFF

V gene: TRBV4-1
J gene: TRBJ1-1
CDR3 protein: CASSRTWTGTNTEAFF

V gene: TRBV6-5
J gene: TRBJ1-4
CDR3 protein: CASSNGGTTNEKLFF

V gene: TRBV12-5
J gene: TRBJ2-1
CDR3 protein: CASAPAGWGVAYNEQFF

V gene: TRBV4-1
J gene: TRBJ2-5
CDR3 protein: CASSRGTSGGETQYF

V gene: TRBV11-2
J gene: TRBJ2-7
CDR3 protein: CASRAGTYEQYF

V gene: TRBV9
J gene: TRBJ1-1
CDR3 protein: CASSVVGQATQNTEAFF

V gene: TRBV9
J gene: TRBJ2-1
CDR3 protein: CASSVVAGTYNEQFF

V gene: TRBV20-1
J gene: TRBJ2-1
CDR3 protein: CSAQIAGGYEQFF

V gene: TRBV12-5
J gene: TRBJ1-1
CDR3 protein: CASGLVLGYAEAFF

V gene: TRBV5-6
J gene: TRBJ2-1
CDR3 protein: CASSLKSSYNEQFF

V gene: TRBV20-1
J gene: TRBJ1-5
CDR3 protein: CSASPGGNQPQHF

V gene: TRBV5-8
J gene: TRBJ2-7
CDR3 protein: CASSLGVGTEIYEQYF

V gene: TRBV20-1
J gene: TRBJ2-3
CDR3 protein: CSARHANTDTQYF

V gene: TRBV2
J gene: TRBJ2-3
CDR3 protein: CASSEFGGSPDTQYF

V gene: TRBV24-1
J gene: TRBJ2-3
CDR3 protein: CATSDRMGDTQYF

V gene: TRBV10-3
J gene: TRBJ2-3
CDR3 protein: CAITEGRHTQYF

V gene: TRBV5-1
J gene: TRBJ1-1
CDR3 protein: CASRDALGGTEAFF

V gene: TRBV7-9
J gene: TRBJ2-1
CDR3 protein: CASSSTSGISREEFF

V gene: TRBV7-9
J gene: TRBJ2-5
CDR3 protein: CASSLMAPETQYF

V gene: TRBV6-2/TRBV6-3
J gene: TRBJ2-2
CDR3 protein: CASSYSLGLAGGRFGELFF

V gene: TRBV28
J gene: TRBJ2-3
CDR3 protein: CASSSPGQDTDTQYF

V gene: TRBV5-1
J gene: TRBJ1-5
CDR3 protein: CASSPGQRLGDQPQHF

V gene: TRBV10-3
J gene: TRBJ2-1
CDR3 protein: CAISGTSGRRNNEQFF

V gene: TRBV7-8
J gene: TRBJ2-7
CDR3 protein: CASSPDGGLIYEQYF

V gene: TRBV7-2
J gene: TRBJ1-1
CDR3 protein: CASSPRTGGVNTEAFF

V gene: TRBV20-1
J gene: TRBJ2-7
CDR3 protein: CSAYRGQLEQYF

V gene: TRBV29-1
J gene: TRBJ2-3
CDR3 protein: CSAWGTGATDTQYF

V gene: TRBV7-3
J gene: TRBJ2-1
CDR3 protein: CASSRGITGEQFF

V gene: TRBV24-1
J gene: TRBJ2-1
CDR3 protein: CATSDSGTSGRATSSNEQFF

V gene: TRBV12-3/TRBV12-4
J gene: TRBJ2-1
CDR3 protein: CASSWDVNEQFF

V gene: TRBV20-1
J gene: TRBJ2-7
CDR3 protein: CSARDSGTVYEQYF

V gene: TRBV2
J gene: TRBJ1-4
CDR3 protein: CASSGVLTVDNEKLFF

V gene: TRBV6-6
J gene: TRBJ2-3
CDR3 protein: CASSYSIAVTQYF

V gene: TRBV7-2
J gene: TRBJ2-3
CDR3 protein: CASSPQGADTQYF

V gene: TRBV29-1
J gene: TRBJ2-2
CDR3 protein: CSVERGRGTGELFF

V gene: TRBV6-1
J gene: TRBJ1-3
CDR3 protein: CASSPAHSGNTIYF

V gene: TRBV6-6
J gene: TRBJ1-1
CDR3 protein: CASSPLKEAFF

V gene: TRBV29-1
J gene: TRBJ2-5
CDR3 protein: CSIWTSGRGQETQYF

V gene: TRBV4-2
J gene: TRBJ1-6
CDR3 protein: CASSQGHVGAYNSPLHF

V gene: TRBV4-2
J gene: TRBJ1-6
CDR3 protein: CASSQGDPGGSPLHF

V gene: TRBV21-1
J gene: TRBJ2-2
CDR3 protein: CASSKNREGSTGELFF

V gene: TRBV27
J gene: TRBJ2-1
CDR3 protein: CASSYRLGGGRNEQFF

V gene: TRBV25-1
J gene: TRBJ1-1
CDR3 protein: CASSPNTEAFF

V gene: TRBV10-1
J gene: TRBJ2-1
CDR3 protein: CASSEDFNPRYNEQFF

V gene: TRBV6-1
J gene: TRBJ1-6
CDR3 protein: CASSAGFDNSPLHF